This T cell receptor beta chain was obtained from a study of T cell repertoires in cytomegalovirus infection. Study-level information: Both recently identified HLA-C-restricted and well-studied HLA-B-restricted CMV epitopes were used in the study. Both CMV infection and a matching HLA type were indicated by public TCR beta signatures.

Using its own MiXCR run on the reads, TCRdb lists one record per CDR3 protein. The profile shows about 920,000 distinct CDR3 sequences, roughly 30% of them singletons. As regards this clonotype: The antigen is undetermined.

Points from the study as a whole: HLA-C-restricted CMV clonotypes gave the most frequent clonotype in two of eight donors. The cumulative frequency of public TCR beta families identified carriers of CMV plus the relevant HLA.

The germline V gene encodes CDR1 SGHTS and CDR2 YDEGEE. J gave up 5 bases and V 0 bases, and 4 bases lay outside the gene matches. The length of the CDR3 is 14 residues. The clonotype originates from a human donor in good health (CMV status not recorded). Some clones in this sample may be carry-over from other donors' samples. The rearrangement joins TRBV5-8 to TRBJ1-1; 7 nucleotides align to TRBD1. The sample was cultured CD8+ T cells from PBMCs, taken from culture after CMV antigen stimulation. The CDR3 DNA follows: TGTGCCAGCAGCTTGGTGACAGGGATGACTGAAGCTTTCTTT. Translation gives CASSLVTGMTEAFF.